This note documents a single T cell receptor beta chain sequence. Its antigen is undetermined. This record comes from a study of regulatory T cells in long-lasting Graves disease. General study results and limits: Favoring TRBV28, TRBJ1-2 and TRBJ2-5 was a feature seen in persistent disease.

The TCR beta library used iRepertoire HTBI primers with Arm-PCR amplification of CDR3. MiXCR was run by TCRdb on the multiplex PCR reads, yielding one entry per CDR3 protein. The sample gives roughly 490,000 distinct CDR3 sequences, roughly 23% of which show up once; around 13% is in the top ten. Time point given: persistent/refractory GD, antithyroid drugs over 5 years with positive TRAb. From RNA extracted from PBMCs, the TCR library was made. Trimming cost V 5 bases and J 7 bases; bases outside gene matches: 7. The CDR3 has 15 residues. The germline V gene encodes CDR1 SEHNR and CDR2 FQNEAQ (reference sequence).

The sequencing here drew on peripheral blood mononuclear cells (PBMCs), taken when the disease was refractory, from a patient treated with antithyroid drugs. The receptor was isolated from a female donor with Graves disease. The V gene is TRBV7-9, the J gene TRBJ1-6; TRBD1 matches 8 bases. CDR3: CASSIGQGLNSPLHF. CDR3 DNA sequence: TGTGCCAGCAGCATCGGACAGGGATTGAATTCACCCCTCCACTTT.